This entry lists 32 T cell receptor beta chains sequenced from one sample in a study of cytomegalovirus exposure and HLA in healthy donors. Both 60 Vbeta primers and 13 Jbeta primers went into the PCR. Clones were sequenced by immunoSEQ multiplex PCR, and TCRdb holds only the in-frame ones, with some missing. The sample has roughly 100,000 clones; about three quarters are singletons. Sequencing was performed on PBMCs. These TCRs come from a woman aged 40 to 49 in good health and CMV-seropositive.

This chain connects TRBV7-9 to TRBJ2-7; D unclear. Deletions cut 8 bases from V and 7 bases from J, with 12 bases between. The length of the CDR3 is 11 residues. The germline V gene encodes CDR1 SEHNR and CDR2 FQNEAQ (reference sequence). The CDR3 region is CASASGWEQYF. CDR3 nucleotide sequence: TGTGCCAGCGCCTCCGGTTGGGAGCAGTACTTC.

The chain uses TRBV2 and TRBJ2-1; weak D call: TRBD2 (6 bases). Trimming took 6 bases from V and 9 from J, leaving 21 bases between them. Germline CDR1 is SNHLY and CDR2 is FYNNEI. The CDR3 runs 15 residues. In nucleotides, the CDR3 is TGTGCCAGCAGGGCGGGACCATTCGGTGGATTTGAGCAGTTCTTC. Translating gives CASRAGPFGGFEQFF.

This clone has a handful of counts. CDR3 sequence reads: CASSPTSSGELFF. The CDR3 nucleotides are TGTGCCAGCAGTCCGACTAGCAGCGGGGAGCTGTTTTTT. The chain has TRBV6-5 and TRBJ2-2, with 7 positions matching TRBD2. From germline, CDR1 is MNHEY and CDR2 SVGAGI. Germline trimming cut 5 bases from V and 7 bases from J; bases unmatched to any gene: 4. The CDR3 loop spans 13 amino acids.

The rearrangement uses TRBV15 and TRBJ2-7; TRBD2 matches 13 bases. The junction had 0 bases not matched to a gene; V was cut back by 3 bases and J by 1 base. Germline V gene sequence: CDR1 LNHNV, CDR2 YYDKDF (reference sequence). This CDR3 is built from 15 residues. For the CDR3, the DNA is TGTGCCACCAGCAGGGGACTAGCGGGGTCCTACGAGCAGTACTTC. It specifies CATSRGLAGSYEQYF.

This chain links TRBV18 with TRBJ1-2, with 9 bases identical to TRBD1. This CDR3 region has 14 residues. J lost 4 bases, V lost 6 bases, and 6 bases had no gene match. Germline lookup yields CDR1 KGHSH and CDR2 LQKENI. CDR3 loop: CASSPRDRAYGYTF. The DNA of the CDR3 is TGTGCCAGCTCTCCCCGGGACAGGGCCTATGGCTACACCTTC.

The chain is built from TRBV11-2 and TRBJ2-3, with 7 bases matching TRBD2. V shed 5 bases and J 1 base; nucleotides not matched to a gene: 9. CDR3 length: 16 residues. The germline V gene encodes CDR1 SGHAT and CDR2 FQNNGV. CDR3 loop: CASSPRPSGGTDTQYF. In DNA, the CDR3 is TGTGCCAGCAGCCCCCGCCCAAGCGGGGGCACAGATACGCAGTATTTT. Using reference TRBV11-2 and TRBJ2-3 for the parts outside the CDR3, the full variable domain is EAGVAQSPRYKIIEKRQSVAFWCNPISGHATLYWYQQILGQGPKLLIQFQNNGVVDDSQLPKDRFSAERLKGVDSTLKIQPAKLEDSAVYLCASSPRPSGGTDTQYFGPGTRLTVL.

DNA of the CDR3: TGCGCCAGCAGCCAACGCGCCTCTCGCTCCTACGAGCAGTACTTC. As protein: CASSQRASRSYEQYF. V gene TRBV4-1 combines with J gene TRBJ2-7; D not resolved. The CDR3 totals 15 residues. The germline V gene has CDR1 MGHRA and CDR2 YSYEKL. Trimming pared 2 bases from V and 0 bases from J, leaving 11 bases between.

The rearrangement joins TRBV7-6 to TRBJ2-5; 7 nucleotides agree with TRBD1. CDR1 SGHVS and CDR2 FNYEAQ come from the germline V gene. The junction had 6 bases not matched to a gene; V was cut back by 4 bases and J by 1 base. The CDR3 loop spans 15 amino acids. CDR3 bases: TGTGCCAGCAGCTATACACAGGGGTTCCAAGAGACCCAGTACTTC. Translation: CASSYTQGFQETQYF. Complete variable domain (other parts from reference TRBV7-6 and TRBJ2-5): GAGVSQSPRYKVTKRGQDVALRCDPISGHVSLYWYRQALGQGPEFLTYFNYEAQQDKSGLPNDRFSAERPEGSISTLTIQRTEQRDSAMYRCASSYTQGFQETQYFGPGTRLLVL.

The gene calls are TRBV16 and TRBJ2-1; D is uncertain. The CDR3 sequence is 12 residues long. V gave up 0 bases and J gave up 10 bases, with 7 bases separating them. Germline assignment: CDR1 KGHSY and CDR2 FQNENV. The CDR3 region is CASSQSGIEQFF. CDR3 bases: TGTGCCAGCAGCCAATCGGGCATCGAGCAGTTCTTC.

J is TRBJ1-6 and V is TRBV19; 9 bases are shared with TRBD1. V was clipped by 5 bases and J by 6 bases; unmatched bases: 11. Per the germline V gene, CDR1 is LNHDA and CDR2 is SQIVND (reference sequence). The CDR3 has 17 residues. CDR3 in DNA: TGTGCCAGTAGTCCCCGATCGGACAGGGGAGGTAATTCACCCCTCCACTTT. Protein: CASSPRSDRGGNSPLHF.

This clone appeared once. The chain employs TRBV7-6 and TRBJ2-3; TRBD1 matches 12 bases. The CDR3 is 15 residues long. V gave up 4 bases and J gave up 2 bases; unmatched junction bases: 1. The germline V gene has CDR1 SGHVS and CDR2 FNYEAQ. The CDR3 DNA reads TGTGCCAGCAGCTCGGGACAGGGGGCCACAGATACGCAGTATTTT. Translation: CASSSGQGATDTQYF.

The chain carries TRBV10-3 and TRBJ1-2, with TRBD1 as a possible D gene (5 bases). Trimming left V 2 bases short and J 1 base short, with 11 bases between. Germline CDR1 ENHRY, CDR2 SYGVKD. This CDR3 is built from 15 residues. CDR3: CAISEMGGSNYGYTF. CDR3 nucleotide sequence: TGTGCCATCAGTGAGATGGGGGGAAGTAACTATGGCTACACCTTC.

This rearrangement joins TRBV7-2 to TRBJ1-2; D is possibly TRBD1 (5 bases). V lost 8 bases, J lost 8 bases, and 15 bases lay in between. The CDR3 has 12 amino acids. Germline CDR1 is SGHTA and CDR2 is FQGNSA. In DNA form, the CDR3 reads TGTGCCAGCGCGCGGGGGGAAGTAGGCTACACCTTC. Residues: CASARGEVGYTF.

V and J are TRBV4-1 and TRBJ1-6; D not resolved. Germline loops: CDR1 MGHRA, CDR2 YSYEKL. Trimming took 4 bases from V and 11 from J, leaving 12 bases between them. The CDR3 has 13 residues. The CDR3 region is CASSRTGVAPLHF. The CDR3, as DNA: TGCGCCAGCAGCCGGACGGGAGTCGCACCCCTCCACTTT.

The rearrangement uses TRBV7-2 and TRBJ1-4; 12 bases map to TRBD1. Germline lookup yields CDR1 SGHTA and CDR2 FQGNSA. CDR3 length: 15 amino acids. V trimming: 4 bases; J trimming: 6 bases; junction bases outside the gene matches: 3. CDR3 protein: CASSSGQGAYEKLFF. The CDR3 DNA follows: TGTGCCAGCAGCTCGGGACAGGGGGCTTATGAAAAACTGTTTTTT.

The rearrangement joins TRBV28 to TRBJ1-2; 9 bases align to TRBD1. The CDR3 loop spans 15 amino acids. CDR1 is MDHEN and CDR2 is SYDVKM in the germline V gene. J lost 8 bases, V lost 2 bases, and 9 bases had no gene match. CDR3 sequence: CASSLGDRVVSGYTF. The CDR3 bases are TGTGCCAGCAGTTTAGGGGACAGGGTAGTAAGCGGCTACACCTTC.

This clone was seen only once. CDR3 loop: CASSFSLYNEQFF. The CDR3 DNA is TGTGCCAGCAGCTTTTCTCTCTACAATGAGCAGTTCTTC. This rearrangement joins TRBV7-6 to TRBJ2-1; D unclear. The germline CDR1 and CDR2 sequences are SGHVS and FNYEAQ. Between the trimmed V and J ends, which lost 3 bases and 3 bases, there was a span of 6 bases. CDR3 length: 13 amino acids.

Written as DNA, the CDR3 is TGTGCCAGCAGCCCGACAGGGCCAGCTGAAGCTTTCTTT. Translation: CASSPTGPAEAFF. The gene calls are TRBV7-6 and TRBJ1-1; 7 bases agree with TRBD1. The J segment lost 6 bases and the V segment lost 5 bases, leaving 6 bases of the junction unmatched. Germline CDR1 reads SGHVS; CDR2 reads FNYEAQ. The CDR3 has 13 amino acids.

This clone was counted once. The chain carries TRBV28 and TRBJ1-2; 7 positions agree with TRBD1. The CDR3 length is 14 residues. V lost 6 bases to trimming and J lost 0 bases; unmatched junction nucleotides: 4. CDR1 and CDR2 from the germline V gene are MDHEN and SYDVKM. CDR3 residues: CASRYQGANYGYTF. The CDR3 region has the DNA TGTGCCAGCAGGTACCAGGGGGCTAACTATGGCTACACCTTC.

J is TRBJ2-5 and V is TRBV15; 8 positions match TRBD2. Germline CDR1 is LNHNV and CDR2 is YYDKDF (reference sequence). The length of the CDR3 is 13 residues. V lost 0 bases, J lost 11 bases, and 5 bases stayed unmatched. CDR3 bases: TGTGCCACCAGCAGAGAAGGTAGCGGGGAGCAGTACTTC. Translated: CATSREGSGEQYF.

This chain joins TRBV9 and TRBJ2-7; 8 bases line up with TRBD1. V dropped 4 bases and J dropped 2; count of bases not matched to a gene: 8. Germline V gene sequence: CDR1 SGDLS, CDR2 YYNGEE. CDR3 length equals 15 residues. The CDR3 loop reads CASSPRTGSAYEQYF. CDR3 nucleotides: TGTGCCAGCAGCCCTCGGACAGGGAGCGCCTACGAGCAGTACTTC.

The J gene is TRBJ1-6, the V gene TRBV25-1; the match to TRBD1 covers 8 bases. The CDR3 has 13 amino acids. Losses at the gene ends were 8 bases for V and 8 bases for J; bases not matched to a gene: 5. CDR1 is MGHDK, CDR2 SYGVNS, per germline. For the CDR3, the DNA is TGTGCCAGCGGACAGGGATCCGATTCACCCCTCCACTTT. This sequence encodes CASGQGSDSPLHF.

The chain has TRBV5-1 and TRBJ1-2; 10 bases map to TRBD1. Germline V gene sequence: CDR1 SGHRS, CDR2 YFSETQ. With V trimmed by 4 bases and J by 8 bases, 8 bases remained unmatched. The CDR3 extends over 14 amino acids. CDR3 coding DNA: TGCGCCAGCAGCCCCGACAGGGGGCGTGGGGGCTACACCTTC. Protein: CASSPDRGRGGYTF.

The rearrangement uses TRBV27 and TRBJ2-5; a possible D gene is TRBD2 (6 bases). CDR3 length: 12 amino acids. CDR1 MNHEY and CDR2 SMNVEV come from the germline V gene (reference sequence). Trimming took off 8 bases at V and 5 bases at J, with 12 bases between the two ends. The chain's CDR3 is CASGGWGETQYF. In nucleotides, the CDR3 is TGTGCCAGCGGGGGGTGGGGGGAGACCCAGTACTTC.

This clone was counted only a few times. V gene TRBV6-1 combines with J gene TRBJ2-7, with D possibly being TRBD1 (5 bases). Trimming removed 3 bases at V and 6 bases at J, with 6 bases between. Germline V gene data show CDR1 as MNHNS and CDR2 as SASEGT. The CDR3 covers 11 residues. The CDR3 region has the DNA TGTGCCAGCAGTGAGGGGCTCGAGCAGTACTTC. Translation gives CASSEGLEQYF.

This chain uses TRBV11-2 with TRBJ2-3, with D tentatively TRBD2 (5 bases). The CDR3 is 15 amino acids. V was cut by 2 bases and J by 3 bases, with 12 bases left in between. Looked up from germline, CDR1 is SGHAT and CDR2 is FQNNGV. CDR3 DNA sequence: TGTGCCAGCAGCTTATTTCGGGGTAGGACAGATACGCAGTATTTT. Protein sequence: CASSLFRGRTDTQYF. Variable domain in full (rest from reference TRBV11-2 and TRBJ2-3): EAGVAQSPRYKIIEKRQSVAFWCNPISGHATLYWYQQILGQGPKLLIQFQNNGVVDDSQLPKDRFSAERLKGVDSTLKIQPAKLEDSAVYLCASSLFRGRTDTQYFGPGTRLTVL.

The chain is built from TRBV12-5 and TRBJ2-1, with 9 bases fitting TRBD1. The CDR3 length is 18 residues. The germline V gene encodes CDR1 LGHNT and CDR2 FRNRAP. The junction had 14 bases not matched to a gene; V was cut back by 1 base and J by 7 bases. This CDR3 reads CASGLAKAGTGMLNEQFF. CDR3 DNA sequence: TGTGCTAGTGGTTTGGCTAAGGCCGGGACAGGGATGTTGAATGAGCAGTTCTTC.

The rearrangement uses TRBV4-2 and TRBJ1-4, with D maybe TRBD1 (5 bases). This CDR3 contains 16 residues. Deletions cut 1 base from V and 0 bases from J, with 9 bases between. Germline CDR1 LGHNA, CDR2 YNFKEQ. CDR3 sequence: CASSQADSATNEKLFF. The CDR3 nucleotides are TGTGCCAGCAGCCAAGCCGACAGTGCAACTAATGAAAAACTGTTTTTT.

The V gene is TRBV27, the J gene TRBJ1-3, with a tentative D call TRBD1 (6 bases). The germline V gene has CDR1 MNHEY and CDR2 SMNVEV (reference sequence). Trimming left V 5 bases short and J 1 base short, with 9 bases between. The CDR3 has 14 residues. The CDR3 nucleotides read TGTGCCAGCAGTGCACAGGGTTCTGGAAACACCATATATTTT. This codes for CASSAQGSGNTIYF.

As regards this clone: Additional DNA sequences in this sample encode the identical CDR3. The rearrangement links TRBV11-2 to TRBJ1-2, with 8 nucleotides matching TRBD1. This CDR3 comprises 15 residues. CDR1 is SGHAT and CDR2 is FQNNGV in the germline V gene. The V segment lost 1 base and the J segment 3 bases; nucleotides outside the gene matches: 4. The CDR3 DNA follows: TGTGCCAGCAGCTTAGTACAGGGGGATCACTATGGCTACACCTTC. This encodes CASSLVQGDHYGYTF.

This clone was detected once. The chain has TRBV28 and TRBJ1-6; maybe TRBD1 (6 bases). This CDR3 has 13 amino acids. From germline, CDR1 is MDHEN and CDR2 SYDVKM. Between the trimmed V and J ends, which lost 9 bases and 10 bases, there was a span of 16 bases. In DNA, the CDR3 is TGTGCCAGTACAGGGCCGGTGAAATCACCCCTCCACTTT. Translating it yields CASTGPVKSPLHF.

This chain uses TRBV27 with TRBJ1-1, with a weak D call TRBD1 (5 bases). CDR1 MNHEY and CDR2 SMNVEV come from the germline V gene (reference sequence). Trimming removed 3 bases at V and 1 base at J, with 9 bases between. This CDR3 spans 14 amino acids. CDR3 residues: CASSFATENTEAFF. In DNA, the CDR3 is TGTGCCAGCAGTTTTGCGACAGAGAACACTGAAGCTTTCTTT.